Below, one T cell receptor beta chain is given with its context. Its antigen is still unknown. Other DNA sequences from this sample encode an identical CDR3 as well. The data stem from a study of shared clonotypes between healthy human individuals. Generated by immunoSEQ multiplex PCR, the TCRdb table keeps only in-frame clones and is missing some. The sample contains 2 million to 3 million clones, 93% of which appear only once. Study-wide findings and caveats: Some clonotypes were shared by all four sorted-subset donors, while others were not shared. The non-shared ones had lower generation probabilities than the shared ones.

Germline assignment: CDR1 GTSNPN and CDR2 SVGIG (reference sequence). This CDR3 region has 14 residues. Trimming shortened V by 0 bases and J by 3 bases, and 9 bases separated the two germline ends. The TCR comes from a man aged 18 to 30 in good health. Some clones in this sample may be carry-over from other donors' samples. Input material: naive CD4+ T cells from PBMCs. The subset denotes: CD45RA+ positively selected. The chain couples TRBV30 to TRBJ1-5; maybe TRBD1 (5 bases). CDR3 DNA sequence: TGTGCCTGGAGTGTAGGGACTCTCAATCAGCCCCAGCATTTT. It yields the protein CAWSVGTLNQPQHF.